A selection of T cell receptor beta chains follows, all from one sample in a study of T cell responses to AZD1222 COVID-19 vaccine. Sequencing was performed with immunoSEQ multiplex PCR; in TCRdb, only in-frame clones are kept and a portion is missing. The sample contains 70,000 to 90,000 clones, roughly 90% of which appear only once. This specimen consisted of peripheral blood, obtained on day 0 of AZD1222 vaccination. These receptors all come from an adult in good health. Both conserved end residues are part of each CDR3. Each record gives: V gene, clone size, CDR3 length, J gene, D gene, CDR3 protein, CDR3 DNA. The D gene is left open where the match is weak. Only part of the rows carry a size: once, few, many, or a class if the clone is expanded.

>TRBV30|.|16|TRBJ2-2|TRBD2
CAWRKLAGGKTGELFF
TGTGCCTGGAGAAAACTAGCGGGAGGGAAGACCGGGGAGCTGTTTTTT
>TRBV5-1|.|14|TRBJ2-3|.
CASSLAGHTDTQYF
TGCGCCAGCAGCTTAGCGGGACACACAGATACGCAGTATTTT
>TRBV10-3|.|13|TRBJ2-7|.
CATHIGKEYEQYF
TGTGCCACCCACATAGGGAAGGAGTACGAGCAGTACTTC
>TRBV28|.|14|TRBJ1-6|.
CASRLFSYNSPLHF
TGTGCCAGCAGATTATTCTCCTATAATTCACCCCTCCACTTT
>TRBV4-3|.|19|TRBJ2-1|TRBD2
CASSDLFPSGGTGSNEQFF
TGCGCCAGCAGCGATCTTTTCCCTAGCGGGGGTACTGGGTCCAATGAGCAGTTCTTC
>TRBV5-1|few|13|TRBJ2-1|.
CASSLNSFYEQFF
TGCGCCAGCAGCTTGAATTCTTTCTATGAGCAGTTCTTC
>TRBV5-5|.|14|TRBJ2-3|.
CASSPRGHSDTQYF
TGTGCCAGCAGCCCTCGAGGCCACTCAGATACGCAGTATTTT
>TRBV19|.|15|TRBJ2-1|TRBD1
CASTVGTAIDNEQFF
TGTGCCAGTACTGTTGGGACAGCGATAGACAATGAGCAGTTCTTC
>TRBV11-2|.|12|TRBJ2-7|.
CASSLVVYEQYF
TGTGCCAGCAGCTTAGTTGTCTACGAGCAGTACTTC
>TRBV15|few|16|TRBJ2-7|TRBD1
CATSRTTGTGAYEQYF
TGTGCCACCAGCAGAACAACCGGGACAGGAGCCTACGAGCAGTACTTC